This TCR beta chain derives from a study of cytomegalovirus exposure and HLA in healthy donors (dated by TCRdb to about 2017). The study in broad terms: According to an earlier analysis of 587 of the donors, about 170 million T cells yielded some 110 million unique TCR beta sequences and 276 Gb of sequence data. An early release that covered about 600 HLA-typed donors contained around 300 gigabases of sequencing data and around 80 million unique TCR sequences. The genetic ancestry cluster associated with self-reported Caucasian donors included roughly 84% of the 398 genotyped donors. The study was designed to test whether signatures of past pathogen exposure could be identified by cataloging public T cell receptors. The study used immunosequencing to profile the T cell repertoires of hundreds of subjects and linked those repertoires to cytomegalovirus serostatus. Along with the approximately 700-subject first cohort, a separate validation cohort of around 120 different subjects was used. High-throughput TCR immunosequencing, statistical association of individual TCRs with disease status, and machine learning were combined to predict cytomegalovirus infection status. In a later analysis, previously published TCR beta repertoires from 600 to 850 donors were re-analyzed and high-resolution HLA genotyping was added so that TCR occurrence patterns could be studied. Rather than drawing on any new phenotypic data, the later analysis identified candidate immune exposures from TCR beta sequences and the way those sequences occurred across donors. An earlier analysis of approximately 500 of the donors applied high-throughput TCR beta sequencing to assess whether each TCR beta V gene segment acted as functional or pseudogenic. Donor age, sex, ethnicity and CMV serostatus were collected together with the repertoire data. A later genetic analysis used genome-wide SNP genotypes for about 60% of the roughly 700 donors, treating that subset as a discovery cohort. Every discovery cohort repertoire had been produced on one sequencing platform. Both class I and class II loci were covered by HLA typing, at four-digit resolution. The number of typed donors differed by locus: about 620-640 for A, B, C, DRB1 and DQB1; some 540 for DQA1; around 610 for DPA1; and about 450 for DPB1. A few DR-DQ haplotypes were treated as single units for association and clustering because of strong linkage in the cohort. Among roughly 400 genotyped donors of the cohort, an average of roughly 240,000 unique TCR beta nucleotide sequences were sequenced per donor, around 18% of them non-productive. Overall study results and their limits: Several of the top co-occurrence clusters appeared to be linked to parvovirus B19, influenza, CMV and Epstein-Barr virus, according to a later analysis. Correlated functional status among segregating V segments might be attributable to linkage disequilibrium, but an unknown experimental factor could not be ruled out. The earlier analysis of about 600 of the donors excluded about 16 rarely observed V segments, including chromosome 9 orphons, because counts were too low. In vitro tests confirmed that a few of the cytomegalovirus-associated TCR beta chains recognize cytomegalovirus antigens. A further reported finding was that TCR beta sequences accurately predicted the HLA-A and HLA-B alleles for most subjects in the first cohort. V-gene and J-gene trimming of TCR beta chains was associated with a missense DCLRE1C variant in a later genetic analysis, and the association was replicated in an independent cohort. The study gave a list of around 170 TCR beta chains associated with cytomegalovirus. A later analysis found that TCR association rates varied across HLA loci, with DRB1 alleles showing the most associated TCRs and HLA-C alleles the fewest. Cytomegalovirus status was reported to be diagnosed by the classifier with high specificity and sensitivity in both the original and validation cohorts. In this cohort, only TCR beta chains were sequenced, and detectable features were limited by the absence of alpha or paired-chain data. The presence/absence analyses assumed that sequencing depth was roughly uniform across donors, and that assumption may not be true. In an earlier analysis of fewer than 750 of the donors, most TCR beta V segments were observed in productive rearrangements about 87% or about 30% of the time, broadly matching IMGT annotations. According to a later analysis, most CMV-associated TCR beta chains appeared to be HLA-restricted, and the HLA associations seemed to be driven largely by CMV exposure. HLA typing was unavailable for some donors at each locus, so association tests used only the typed subset. According to a later genetic analysis, donors in an Asian-associated ancestry cluster had fewer N-insertions in productive TCRs than the approximately 710-donor mean. For the cohort, immune exposure information was limited to CMV serostatus. It was suggested by the authors that the approach could potentially be generalized to other disease states and immunological phenotypes. A cluster of highly shared sequence variants was judged likely to represent a technical artifact of the sequencing pipeline. When HLA alleles, especially DR and DQ, strongly co-occurred, attributing TCR associations to individual alleles was difficult. A later analysis found that HLA-associated TCR beta chains were more clonally expanded and had lower generation probabilities than equally common non-associated chains. Across donors, most TCR sequences were observed very rarely, whereas some public TCRs were present in many individuals. Some IMGT-functional V segments, including TRBV6-2 and TRBV6-3, could not be distinguished by the 87-base-pair reads and were therefore excluded. In a later analysis, some 18,000 TCR beta sequences were associated with specific HLA alleles at a false discovery rate of 0.05.

Libraries were made using the immunoSEQ multiplex PCR assay. For the multiplex PCR, a mixture combining 60 forward primers for TCR Vbeta segments and 13 reverse primers for TCR Jbeta segments was used. Amplification of the CDR3 region of rearranged TCR beta genes was performed with a multiplex PCR assay on genomic DNA. The amplified TCR beta libraries were sequenced on the Illumina HiSeq System as 87-base-pair reads. The study's own analysis went as follows. A later analysis tallied roughly 80 million unique TCR beta chains across the 666 repertoires, and approximately 11 million of those chains were shared by two or more donors. Raw reads were error-corrected and collapsed into unique sequences with a nearest-neighbor algorithm that merged closely related sequences to remove PCR and sequencing errors. CDR3 sequences were aligned to IMGT reference sequences to assign V, D and J gene segments. For a sequence to be retained, a match of at least six nucleotides was required to both a V gene segment and a J gene segment. Rearrangements were classified as productive when the CDR3 lacked stop codons and remained in frame with V and J, and all other rearrangements were classified as non-productive. Following IMGT convention, CDR3 was defined as the stretch from the second conserved V-encoded cysteine to the conserved J-encoded phenylalanine. In an earlier analysis of around 600 of the donors, sequences lacking an unambiguous match to a single V gene segment were excluded. An earlier analysis of almost 600 of the donors classified V segments as functional when productive rearrangements were above 56.7% and as segregating when the standard deviation between donors was above 5%. A statistical classification framework was built for diagnosing cytomegalovirus status from the catalog of TCR beta chain sequences. V and J gene assignment, in a later analysis, came from comparing TCR nucleotide sequences with IMGT/GENE-DB human TR gene sequences. Using the TCRdist pipeline, a later analysis assigned CDR3 sequences along with most-parsimonious VDJ recombination scenarios. A later analysis defined each TCR beta chain by its CDR3 amino acid sequence plus V-gene family, and excluded reads lacking a unique V-gene family. In a later analysis, 450 to 600 highly shared, low-generation-probability nucleotide sequences were removed to address suspected cross-contamination and a sequencing artifact. In a later analysis, a clonal expansion index for each public chain was calculated from normalized within-repertoire ranks of inferred template counts. A later analysis computed generation probabilities with a VDJ recombination model fitted to out-of-frame rearrangements, and checked the results against IGoR. In a later analysis, hypergeometric tests were used to score TCR-TCR, TCR-HLA and TCR-CMV co-occurrence, with a repertoire-size bias correction applied to TCR pairs. To estimate false discovery rates, a later analysis permuted the HLA or CMV assignments 20 times. In a later analysis, co-occurring TCRs were grouped using DBSCAN, with TCRdist sequence similarity added in when clustering inside HLA-allele-positive subsets. Repertoires with fewer than 30,000 or more than 120,000 public chains, plus five repertoires with anomalous nucleotide sharing, were excluded from co-occurrence clustering. TCRdb took this table from immuneACCESS and kept in-frame rearrangements with V and J called. Such tables lack part of the clones; where checked against another copy, unresolved V genes explain under half of the gap, and the rest is unexplained. That table gives V, J and clone size, and the DNA gave D and trimming. This sample's table carries 200,000 to 250,000 clones. Around 1.1% of the sample rests with the top ten.

Points on this clone: Its binding antigen is unknown.

The germline V gene encodes CDR1 SGHNT and CDR2 YYREEE (reference sequence). The CDR3, from cysteine to phenylalanine, totals 15 residues. Only the CDR3 DNA is retained, 45 bases long and in frame from the first base. Trimming takes 2 bases off V and 1 base off J; junction bases not matched to a gene: 5. The cohort comprised 670 or so healthy bone marrow donors. At the time of sampling, all cohort members were nominally healthy, though unrecorded immune exposures were likely present. The donor was CMV seropositive and was included in the group of 250 to 350 seropositive cohort members. Every donor gave a peripheral blood sample, and the peripheral blood mononuclear cells from that sample were used for TCR beta sequencing. The Qiagen DNeasy Blood Extraction Kit was used to extract genomic DNA from the blood cell samples.

This TCR was recovered from a girl under 10 years old in good health and CMV-seropositive. This sequence uses TRBV5-4 and TRBJ1-2, and TRBD1 matches 7 of the central bases. Material: PBMCs. The nucleotide sequence reads as follows: TGTGCCAGCAGCTTCGACAGGGTCTTTAACTATGGCTACACCTTC. This yields the protein CASSFDRVFNYGYTF. The full variable domain, with segments outside the CDR3 supplied by the reference TRBV5-4 and TRBJ1-2 proteins, appears as ETGVTQSPTHLIKTRGQQVTLRCSSQSGHNTVSWYQQALGQGPQFIFQYYREEENGRGNFPPRFSGLQFPNYSSELNVNALELDDSALYLCASSFDRVFNYGYTFGSGTRLTVV.